This TCR beta chain was sequenced for a study of cytomegalovirus exposure and HLA in healthy donors. PCR involved 60 Vbeta and 13 Jbeta primers. Clones were sequenced by immunoSEQ multiplex PCR, and TCRdb holds only the in-frame ones, with some missing. The sample shows under 150,000 clones, approximately 85% of them seen only once. J lost 2 bases, V lost 2 bases, and 6 bases had no gene match. The CDR3 covers 16 residues. Germline V gene data show CDR1 as MNHEY and CDR2 as SVGAGI. The V call is TRBV6-5, the J call TRBJ1-2; 9 positions agree with TRBD1. The sample taken for sequencing was PBMCs. The clonotype was recovered from a woman aged 25 to 39 in good health and CMV-seropositive. The CDR3 here is CASSYDGTGLNYGYTF. DNA for the CDR3: TGTGCCAGCAGTTACGACGGGACAGGGTTGAACTATGGCTACACCTTC.